This T cell receptor (beta chain) was documented in a study of OX40 agonist ivuxolimab in advanced cancers. The repertoire was sequenced with immunoSEQ multiplex PCR; TCRdb's copy has only in-frame clones and lacks some. The sample shows tens of thousands of clones, 65% to 90% of them seen only once. Germline assignment: CDR1 SGHTS and CDR2 YDEGEE. The length of the CDR3 is 16 residues. V was clipped by 3 bases and J by 1 base, with 16 bases between them. Here the sequenced sample was CD4+ or CD8+ T cells sorted from blood, taken in a trial of the OX40 agonist ivuxolimab. The V call is TRBV5-8, the J call TRBJ2-5; the D gene is possibly TRBD2 (5 bases). The source of this sequence is an adult with an advanced solid tumor such as melanoma, head and neck, liver or kidney cancer. DNA of the CDR3: TGTGCCAGCAGCTCGCCTCCAGGACTTCTCCAAGAGACCCAGTACTTC. Translated, it gives CASSSPPGLLQETQYF.